This TCR beta chain was recovered during a study of control samples from healthy donors and cancer patients. This CDR3 is built from 14 residues. V was clipped by 9 bases and J by 1 base, with 14 bases between them. CDR1 is KGHDR and CDR2 is SFDVKD in the germline V gene. Measured with immunoSEQ multiplex PCR; TCRdb has only the in-frame clones, and not every one. The sample lists 90,000 to 130,000 clones; around 89% were seen once. The clonotype was recovered from a woman aged 60-75 years with lung cancer. The sample taken for sequencing was PBMCs. V and J are TRBV24-1 and TRBJ2-5; D may correspond to TRBD1 or TRBD2 (6 bases each). The CDR3 DNA sequence: TGTGCCACCTCCAACGGGGGCAGCCAAGAGACCCAGTACTTC. Translated, it gives CATSNGGSQETQYF.